A selection of T cell receptor beta chains follows, all from one sample in a study of tumor and adjacent non-tumor tissue in lung cancer. MiXCR was run by TCRdb on the multiplex PCR reads, yielding one entry per CDR3 protein. Altogether under 75,000 distinct CDR3 sequences are present, 65% to 75% being singletons, with the ten largest covering roughly a quarter. Sequenced sample: distant non-tumor lung tissue. The source of these receptors is a woman between 50 and 59 years old with non-small cell lung cancer. Both conserved end residues are part of each CDR3. D genes are given only for firm matches. A clone size is listed for some rows: how often the clone was seen (once, few, many), or a class if it is expanded.

>TRBJ2-2|-|-|TRBV7-3
TGTGCCAGCAACCTCGGTAATGACGGGGAGCTGTTTTTT
CASNLGNDGELFF
>TRBJ2-7|many|TRBD1|TRBV6-2/TRBV6-3
TGTGCCAGCAGTTGGGCAGTTCCGGGACAGGTCTACGAGCAGTACTTC
CASSWAVPGQVYEQYF
>TRBJ2-1|many|-|TRBV20-1
TGCAGTGCTAGAACGGAACTATACAATGAGCAGTTCTTC
CSARTELYNEQFF
>TRBJ2-6|-|-|TRBV20-1
TGCAGTGCTGCCCCTGTAGACAGTCTCTCTGGGGCCAACGTCCCGACTTTC
CSAAPVDSLSGANVPTF
>TRBJ2-7|-|-|TRBV12-3/TRBV12-4
TGTGCCAGCATTTTTTTGAGCTACGAGCAGTACTTC
CASIFLSYEQYF
>TRBJ2-7|-|-|TRBV5-1
TGCGCCAGCAGCCCTACGGACTCGTGCTCCTACGAGCAGTACTTC
CASSPTDSCSYEQYF
>TRBJ2-4|many|-|TRBV20-1
TGCAGTGCTGGGGCGGGGGCCAAAAACATTCAGTACTTC
CSAGAGAKNIQYF
>TRBJ2-7|few|-|TRBV6-2/TRBV6-3
TGTGCCAGCAGTTATGTGGGGCCCAGCTACGAGCAGTACTTC
CASSYVGPSYEQYF
>TRBJ2-5|once|TRBD2|TRBV10-3
TGTACCATCAGTGAGTCCCCCCCCACTAGCGGGAGAGTTCAAGAGGCCCAGTACTTC
CTISESPPTSGRVQEAQYF
>TRBJ2-7|-|-|TRBV6-1
TGTGCCAGCAATGAGGATCCGCACTTCTCCTACGAGCAGTACTTC
CASNEDPHFSYEQYF
>TRBJ2-3|-|-|TRBV11-3
TGTGCCAGCAGCTGTAGTGGGGCAGATACGCAGTATTTT
CASSCSGADTQYF
>TRBJ1-1|once|-|TRBV11-1
TGTGCCAGCAGCTTGAAGAAGTTGAACACTGAAGTGTTCTTT
CASSLKKLNTEVFF
>TRBJ2-1|-|-|TRBV13
TGTGCCAGCAGCCGCGACTACAATGAGCAGCTCTTC
CASSRDYNEQLF
>TRBJ1-5|-|TRBD1|TRBV6-5
TGTGCCAGTAGTTACACGACAGGGGTAGATCAGTCCCAGCATTTT
CASSYTTGVDQSQHF
>TRBJ1-3|-|TRBD1|TRBV6-1
TGTGCCAGCAGTGGTGGGACAGTTCGAGCGTCTGGAAACACCGTATATTTT
CASSGGTVRASGNTVYF
>TRBJ1-1|-|-|TRBV20-1
TGCAGCCTTAAAGTCCCCGGACTACAGAACACTGAAGCTTTCTTT
CSLKVPGLQNTEAFF
>TRBJ1-3|-|-|TRBV12-3/TRBV12-4
TGTGCCAGCAACCAGGGACCAGGAAACACCATATATTTT
CASNQGPGNTIYF
>TRBJ2-7|many|TRBD1|TRBV4-3
TGCGCCAGCAGCCACACGACAGGGAGCTCCTACGAGCAGTACTTC
CASSHTTGSSYEQYF
>TRBJ2-1|-|-|TRBV29-1
TGCAGCGCCGGCGGGACTGAGCAGCCCTTC
CSAGGTEQPF
>TRBJ2-7|-|TRBD1|TRBV20-1
TGCAGTGCTAATGGACAGGGAATCCTAAGTGATGAGCAGTACTTC
CSANGQGILSDEQYF
>TRBJ2-3|-|-|TRBV20-1
TGCAGTGCTCCTGACTGGCGGGACACAGTTACGCAGTATTTT
CSAPDWRDTVTQYF
>TRBJ2-6|-|-|TRBV20-1
TGCAGTGCTAGAGATGAAAGGAGCGCTGGGGCCAACGTCCTGACTTTC
CSARDERSAGANVLTF
>TRBJ1-2|-|-|TRBV20-1
TGCAGTGTTAGAGATTGTGGCTCGGGCGGCTACACCTTC
CSVRDCGSGGYTF
>TRBJ1-6|-|-|TRBV28
TGTGCCAGCAGTTTTGGTGGGGGCAGGGCTAATTCACCCCTCCACTTT
CASSFGGGRANSPLHF
>TRBJ2-7|-|TRBD1|TRBV29-1
TGCAGCGCTGGGCCCCGGGACAGATACGAGCAGTACTTC
CSAGPRDRYEQYF
>TRBJ1-5|-|TRBD1|TRBV20-1
TGCAGTGCTAGAGGACATCGGGACAGGTTTGCAAGTAAGCCCCAGCATTTT
CSARGHRDRFASKPQHF
>TRBJ1-1|-|-|TRBV20-1
TGCAGTGCTCCCGGGGGACGTGAGGCTGAATCTTTTTTT
CSAPGGREAESFF
>TRBJ2-1|-|-|TRBV6-2/TRBV6-3
TGTGCCAGCAGTAGCCTCGCAGTCGATGAGCAGTTCTTC
CASSSLAVDEQFF
>TRBJ2-5|-|-|TRBV20-1
TGCAGTCCCCAGTACCAAATGATCCAAGAGAGCCAGTACTTC
CSPQYQMIQESQYF
>TRBJ2-2|-|-|TRBV10-3
TGTGTCATCAGTGAGTCGACGGCAGACGAGGAGCTGTTTTTT
CVISESTADEELFF
>TRBJ2-5|-|-|TRBV12-3/TRBV12-4
TGCGCCAGCAGTCGCATCAGGGGACCTTTATCAGAGACCCAGTACTTC
CASSRIRGPLSETQYF
>TRBJ2-1|-|-|TRBV30
TGTGTCTGGAGTAAGGGGGGCCAGTCCTACAATGAGCAGTTCTTC
CVWSKGGQSYNEQFF
>TRBJ1-1|-|-|TRBV6-1
TGTGCCATCAGTGAGAAACAGTGTATGAACACTGAAGCTTTCTTT
CAISEKQCMNTEAFF
>TRBJ1-1|medium-sized|-|TRBV12-3/TRBV12-4
TGTGCCAGCAGTTTTTGGGGAAACACTGAAGCTTTCTTT
CASSFWGNTEAFF
>TRBJ2-3|-|-|TRBV12-3/TRBV12-4
TGTGCCAGCAGTCGGGTGGGGAGCACAGGTACGCAGTATTTT
CASSRVGSTGTQYF
>TRBJ2-5|-|-|TRBV29-1
TGCGGCGCAGCTCTGGGCCAGGGGGAGACCCAGTACTTC
CGAALGQGETQYF
>TRBJ2-5|-|TRBD2|TRBV27
TGTGCCAGCAGTTTATCACGGGGGGAAGAGATCCAGTACTTC
CASSLSRGEEIQYF
>TRBJ2-7|many|-|TRBV20-1
TGCAGTGCTAGAATTCGTCGGGAACCCTCCTACGAGCAGTACTTC
CSARIRREPSYEQYF
>TRBJ2-3|-|-|TRBV7-7
TGTGCTAGCAGCTTAAACAGAATCACAGATACGCAGTATTTT
CASSLNRITDTQYF
>TRBJ1-5|-|-|TRBV11-2
TGTGCTAGCAGCTTAGATCCAGGACCCGATCAGCCCCAACATTTT
CASSLDPGPDQPQHF
>TRBJ2-7|many|TRBD2|TRBV29-1
TGCAGCGTTGCTAACGCCGGGACTAGCTCCTACGAGCAGTACTTC
CSVANAGTSSYEQYF
>TRBJ1-2|-|-|TRBV11-2
TGTGCCAGCTGCCTAACACGTACCAACTATGGCTACACCTTC
CASCLTRTNYGYTF
>TRBJ2-3|-|-|TRBV5-1
TGCGCCAGCAGATGGGGGACTAGCACAGATACGCAGTATTTT
CASRWGTSTDTQYF
>TRBJ2-1|-|-|TRBV5-6
TGCGTCAGCAGCGCCGACAGGGAGGAAATCTACAATGAGCAGTTCTTC
CVSSADREEIYNEQFF
>TRBJ2-5|once|-|TRBV11-2
TGTGCTAGCAGGGTCTGGGTTAAAGAGACCCGGTACTTC
CASRVWVKETRYF
>TRBJ2-5|-|-|TRBV24-1
TGTGCCACCAATGAAGGGAGCGGGTCCCAGAAGACCCAGTACTTC
CATNEGSGSQKTQYF
>TRBJ2-7|many|TRBD1|TRBV4-1
TGCGCCAGCAGCCACCACCTCCGACAGGGGGCTGGGGAGCAGTACTTC
CASSHHLRQGAGEQYF
>TRBJ2-1|-|-|TRBV29-1
TGCAGCGCTGTGGGGTTGGGCTTCCCCAATGAGCAGTTCTTC
CSAVGLGFPNEQFF
>TRBJ1-2|-|TRBD1|TRBV7-9
TGTGCCAGCAGCTTAAAGGCAGGGGGCGACTATGGCTACACCTTC
CASSLKAGGDYGYTF
>TRBJ2-2|once|-|TRBV6-5
TGTGCCAGCAGTTACCTCCGAACGGGGTTCGCCGGGGAGCTGTATTTT
CASSYLRTGFAGELYF
>TRBJ2-7|-|-|TRBV11-2
TGTGCCAGCAGCCTACTTGTGGGTGGAAGCTCCTACGAGCAGTACTTC
CASSLLVGGSSYEQYF
>TRBJ1-2|many|-|TRBV20-1
TGCAGTGCTAGAGATGAAGCACGGGCAGTTCCTAACTATGGCTACACCTTC
CSARDEARAVPNYGYTF
>TRBJ1-6|-|TRBD1|TRBV6-6
TGTGCCAGCAGTTCCTACCGGGACAGCTCCTATAATTCACCCCTCCACTTT
CASSSYRDSSYNSPLHF
>TRBJ2-3|-|-|TRBV11-3
TGTGTCAGCAGCGGTCCCAGCGGGTCCTTCACAGATACGCAGTATTTT
CVSSGPSGSFTDTQYF
>TRBJ2-2|-|-|TRBV6-1
TGTGCCAGCTTGCGGTTTTCTACAGTGAACACCGGGGAGTTGTTTTTT
CASLRFSTVNTGELFF